The 20 T cell receptor beta chains below all came from one sample that was sequenced in a study of T-cell reconstitution after alpha-beta-depleted transplantation in children. Preparing the TCRbeta library involved the use of unique molecular identifiers. TCRdb re-analysed the PCR reads in MiXCR, keeping a single row per CDR3 protein. The sample has just under 550,000 distinct CDR3 sequences; about 18% are singletons. Sequencing used PBMCs from the stem cell graft donor, obtained from the stem cell graft. These receptors were collected from a human donor who donated a stem cell graft to a child with acute lymphoblastic leukemia.

The chain has TRBV13 and TRBJ2-5; D may be TRBD1 (6 bases). The length of the CDR3 is 12 residues. Trimming removed 5 bases at V and 9 bases at J, with 13 bases between. Germline CDR1 PRHDT, CDR2 FYEKMQ (reference sequence). The CDR3 DNA reads TGTGCCAGCAGCCCCGGGCCAGGGGCCCAGTACTTC. Translation: CASSPGPGAQYF. Full variable domain (missing parts from reference TRBV13 and TRBJ2-5): AAGVIQSPRHLIKEKRETATLKCYPIPRHDTVYWYQQGPGQDPQFLISFYEKMQSDKGSIPDRFSAQQFSDYHSELNMSSLELGDSALYFCASSPGPGAQYFGPGTRLLVL.

The chain couples TRBV30 to TRBJ2-1; maybe TRBD2 (5 bases). Trimming took 4 bases from V and 5 from J, leaving 12 bases between them. This CDR3 spans 13 amino acids. Germline CDR1 GTSNPN, CDR2 SVGIG (reference sequence). CDR3: CAWNLGLDNEQFF. CDR3 in DNA: TGTGCCTGGAATCTAGGACTGGACAATGAGCAGTTCTTC.

This clonotype has more than one count but fewer than ten. The chain carries TRBV7-9 and TRBJ1-4; tentative D call: TRBD1 (6 bases). Between the trimmed V and J ends, which lost 5 bases and 6 bases, there was a span of 16 bases. The CDR3 covers 15 residues. Germline V gene data show CDR1 as SEHNR and CDR2 as FQNEAQ (reference sequence). CDR3 DNA: TGTGCCAGCAGCCCGAGGACAGAAGAGGATGAAAAACTGTTTTTT. It codes for CASSPRTEEDEKLFF.

The gene calls are TRBV20-1 and TRBJ2-2; TRBD1 is a possible D gene (6 bases). Trimming cost V 0 bases and J 1 base, with 15 bases left between them. The CDR3 contains 17 residues. Per the germline V gene, CDR1 is DFQATT and CDR2 is SNEGSKA (reference sequence). This CDR3 is CSARDVVGTLNTGELFF. CDR3 DNA: TGCAGTGCTAGAGATGTCGTGGGGACATTGAACACCGGGGAGCTGTTTTTT.

The V call is TRBV5-1, the J call TRBJ2-5, with D perhaps assigned TRBD1 or TRBD2 (6 bases each). The length of the CDR3 is 17 residues. Per germline, CDR1 SGHRS and CDR2 YFSETQ. V was shortened by 0 bases and J by 5 bases, with 20 bases between the two germline ends. As DNA, the CDR3 is TGCGCCAGCAGCTTGGCCGTTGTAGGAGGGGGTTGGGAGACCCAGTACTTC. Translation gives CASSLAVVGGGWETQYF. Supplemented by reference TRBV5-1 and TRBJ2-5, the full variable domain reads KAGVTQTPRYLIKTRGQQVTLSCSPISGHRSVSWYQQTPGQGLQFLFEYFSETQRNKGNFPGRFSGRQFSNSRSEMNVSTLELGDSALYLCASSLAVVGGGWETQYFGPGTRLLVL.

This clonotype has just a few counts. The CDR3 loop is CASTFPRRPYEQYF. Written as DNA, the CDR3 is TGTGCCAGCACCTTTCCACGGAGGCCCTACGAGCAGTACTTC. The rearrangement joins TRBV7-9 to TRBJ2-7; possibly TRBD2 for D (5 bases). Germline CDR1 reads SEHNR; CDR2 reads FQNEAQ (reference sequence). The CDR3 runs 14 residues. V gave up 7 bases and J gave up 2 bases, with 15 bases separating them.

This clonotype appeared a few times. This sequence joins TRBV5-5 and TRBJ2-7; perhaps TRBD2 as D (5 bases). The CDR3 consists of 14 residues. Deletions cut 3 bases from V and 7 bases from J, with 17 bases between. Germline V lookup: CDR1 SGHKS, CDR2 YYEKEE (reference sequence). The CDR3 DNA reads TGTGCCAGCAGCTCCCCGACGGGGTTTCGGGAGCAGTACTTC. This encodes CASSSPTGFREQYF.

This clonotype came up a few times. The chain is built from TRBV7-3 and TRBJ2-2; TRBD2 agrees at 7 bases. V lost 4 bases to trimming and J lost 4 bases; unmatched junction nucleotides: 9. The germline CDR1 and CDR2 sequences are SGHTA and FQGTGA. The length of the CDR3 is 16 residues. CDR3: CASSSQGGGSTGELFF. In nucleotides, the CDR3 is TGTGCCAGCAGCTCCCAGGGTGGCGGGAGCACCGGGGAGCTGTTTTTT.

This clonotype was counted only a few times. J is TRBJ2-3 and V is TRBV30, with 7 bases aligning to TRBD2. The V segment lost 4 bases and the J segment 11 bases; nucleotides outside the gene matches: 9. The CDR3 covers 12 residues. Germline assignment: CDR1 GTSNPN and CDR2 SVGIG (reference sequence). This CDR3 reads CAWNWWTGGQYF. In DNA form, the CDR3 reads TGTGCCTGGAACTGGTGGACGGGGGGGCAGTATTTT.

This sequence joins TRBV20-1 and TRBJ2-2; a weak D match, TRBD1 (6 bases). V was pared by 5 bases and J by 3 bases, with 16 bases between. CDR1 is DFQATT, CDR2 SNEGSKA, per germline (reference sequence). This CDR3 has 15 amino acids. CDR3 region: CSAASRGWYTGELFF. The CDR3 region has the DNA TGCAGTGCTGCCTCTAGGGGGTGGTACACCGGGGAGCTGTTTTTT.

This clonotype has more than one count but fewer than ten. The chain is built from TRBV7-2 and TRBJ2-5; 11 bases align to TRBD2. The trim removed 4 bases at V and 5 bases at J, leaving 6 bases unmatched. Germline V lookup: CDR1 SGHTA, CDR2 FQGNSA. CDR3 length: 15 residues. The DNA for the CDR3 is TGTGCCAGCAGCTATCTTAGCGGGAGGGCGGAGACCCAGTACTTC. This sequence encodes CASSYLSGRAETQYF.

The rearrangement links TRBV4-1 to TRBJ1-1; 7 bases match TRBD1. This CDR3 comprises 16 residues. Trimming at V came to 4 bases and at J to 3 bases, leaving 11 bases not matched to a gene. Germline V gives CDR1 MGHRA, CDR2 YSYEKL. For the CDR3, the DNA is TGCGCCAGCAGCCTCGGAGGGGGCCGGTTATACACTGAAGCTTTCTTT. This sequence encodes CASSLGGGRLYTEAFF.

This clonotype was found many times. The rearrangement uses TRBV5-6 and TRBJ2-2, with TRBD2 identical over 7 bases. The V gene's germline CDR1 is SGHDT and CDR2 YYEEEE. The length of the CDR3 is 17 residues. V dropped 3 bases and J dropped 5; count of bases not matched to a gene: 13. CDR3 sequence: CASSWIRRLAETGELFF. CDR3 in DNA: TGTGCCAGCAGCTGGATACGAAGACTAGCAGAAACCGGGGAGCTGTTTTTT.

V is TRBV14 and J is TRBJ2-1; D unclear. Between the trimmed V and J ends, which lost 0 bases and 6 bases, there was a span of 3 bases. Germline CDR1 reads SGHDN; CDR2 reads FVKESK. The CDR3 loop spans 12 amino acids. The CDR3 region is CASSQETNEQFF. The CDR3 region has the DNA TGTGCCAGCAGCCAAGAGACCAATGAGCAGTTCTTC.

The chain is built from TRBV6-1 and TRBJ1-3; D not resolved. Trimming shortened V by 10 bases and J by 0 bases, and 10 bases separated the two germline ends. The V gene's germline CDR1 is MNHNS and CDR2 SASEGT. CDR3 length: 13 residues. Here the CDR3 reads CATPAGSGNTIYF. The CDR3 nucleotides read TGTGCCACCCCTGCGGGCTCTGGAAACACCATATATTTT.

This clonotype showed up just a few times. The chain has TRBV12-3 or TRBV12-4 and TRBJ2-1; 10 nucleotides align to TRBD2. Unmatched junction bases numbered 14, after V lost 5 bases and J lost 10 bases. The length of the CDR3 is 16 residues. CDR3 coding DNA: TGTGCCAGCAGTCTGATAGCGGGAGGATCCCCCCAAGAGCAGTTCTTC. It codes for CASSLIAGGSPQEQFF.

This clonotype has more than one count but fewer than ten. The chain carries TRBV12-3 or TRBV12-4 and TRBJ2-2, with D unclear. V lost 5 bases and J lost 2, with 15 bases in between. This CDR3 comprises 16 residues. The CDR3 DNA sequence: TGTGCCAGCAGTCTGGTCCACAAGACCAACACCGGGGAGCTGTTTTTT. Its protein is CASSLVHKTNTGELFF.

V usage is TRBV20-1 and J usage is TRBJ2-7, with TRBD1 as a possible D gene (6 bases). This CDR3 has 13 residues. The germline gives CDR1 DFQATT, CDR2 SNEGSKA (reference sequence). V shed 5 bases and J shed 2 bases, with 13 bases lying between them. CDR3 in DNA: TGCAGTGCTTTACAGGGTGTGACCTACGAGCAGTACTTC. Translating gives CSALQGVTYEQYF.

This clonotype was counted between two and nine times. The genes are TRBV4-1 and TRBJ1-1, with D uncertain. Looked up from germline, CDR1 is MGHRA and CDR2 is YSYEKL. Trimming shortened V by 2 bases and J by 6 bases, and 19 bases separated the two germline ends. CDR3 length: 16 residues. CDR3 in amino acids: CASSQPNTVRRAEAFF. The CDR3 DNA is TGCGCCAGCAGCCAACCCAATACAGTTAGAAGGGCTGAAGCTTTCTTT.

The chain uses TRBV20-1 and TRBJ2-1, with 9 bases that match TRBD2. The germline V gene encodes CDR1 DFQATT and CDR2 SNEGSKA (reference sequence). The CDR3 spans 13 residues. The CDR3 nucleotides read TGCAGCGTCCTAGCGGGATATAGGAGTGAGCAGTTCTTC. Its protein is CSVLAGYRSEQFF.